This is a list of T cell receptor beta chains from one sample in a study of radiotherapy plus CTLA-4 blockade in lung cancer. Some clones are missing from TCRdb's copy, which holds only in-frame ones; the method was immunoSEQ multiplex PCR. Of approximately 34,000 clones listed, approximately 70% were seen once; the top ten hold under 5%. Here the sequenced sample was peripheral blood, taken from a patient treated with radiotherapy plus ipilimumab. These receptors originate from a human donor with non-small cell lung cancer who had stable disease on radiotherapy plus ipilimumab. Each CDR3 is given with its conserved first and last residue. Each record gives: D gene, J gene, clone size, V gene, CDR3 protein, CDR3 DNA. A D gene is named only where the DNA matches it firmly. Clone sizes are given selectively: once, few, many, or a class where the clone is expanded.

d_gene: -
j_gene: TRBJ2-7
abundance: -
v_gene: TRBV4-3
CDR3aa: CASSQDARRDKAYEQYF
CDR3nt: TGCGCCAGCAGCCAGGACGCCCGGCGGGACAAAGCCTACGAGCAGTACTTC

d_gene: TRBD1
j_gene: TRBJ1-5
abundance: -
v_gene: TRBV5-1
CDR3aa: CASSPGTGGNQPQHF
CDR3nt: TGCGCCAGCAGCCCCGGGACAGGGGGGAATCAGCCCCAGCATTTT

d_gene: -
j_gene: TRBJ1-4
abundance: -
v_gene: TRBV29-1
CDR3aa: CSVEVPPWEKLFF
CDR3nt: TGCAGCGTTGAAGTCCCCCCCTGGGAAAAACTGTTTTTT

d_gene: -
j_gene: TRBJ1-2
abundance: -
v_gene: TRBV27
CDR3aa: CASSLHWGGDYGYTF
CDR3nt: TGTGCCAGCAGCCTACACTGGGGTGGGGACTATGGCTACACCTTC

d_gene: -
j_gene: TRBJ1-3
abundance: -
v_gene: TRBV18
CDR3aa: CASSPPGNTIYF
CDR3nt: TGTGCCAGCTCACCACCTGGAAACACCATATATTTT

d_gene: -
j_gene: TRBJ1-2
abundance: -
v_gene: TRBV6-5
CDR3aa: CASSYDSNYGYTF
CDR3nt: TGTGCCAGCAGTTACGACAGTAACTATGGCTACACCTTC

d_gene: -
j_gene: TRBJ2-3
abundance: -
v_gene: TRBV7-3
CDR3aa: CASSHPSTDTQYF
CDR3nt: TGTGCCAGCAGCCACCCTAGCACAGATACGCAGTATTTT

d_gene: TRBD1
j_gene: TRBJ2-4
abundance: -
v_gene: TRBV5-1
CDR3aa: CASSLSDRGAKNIQYF
CDR3nt: TGCGCCAGCAGCTTGTCGGACAGGGGAGCCAAAAACATTCAGTACTTC

d_gene: TRBD1
j_gene: TRBJ2-5
abundance: -
v_gene: TRBV19
CDR3aa: CASRDRGRETQYF
CDR3nt: TGTGCCAGTAGAGACAGGGGGCGGGAGACCCAGTACTTC

d_gene: TRBD1
j_gene: TRBJ1-1
abundance: few
v_gene: TRBV7-2
CDR3aa: CASSLTGDDRTEAFF
CDR3nt: TGTGCCAGCAGCTTGACAGGGGATGATCGGACTGAAGCTTTCTTT

d_gene: TRBD2
j_gene: TRBJ2-1
abundance: -
v_gene: TRBV4-1
CDR3aa: CASSQRLADYNEQFF
CDR3nt: TGCGCCAGCAGCCAAAGACTAGCGGACTACAATGAGCAGTTCTTC

d_gene: -
j_gene: TRBJ2-7
abundance: once
v_gene: TRBV7-2
CDR3aa: CASSLLLGEQYF
CDR3nt: TGTGCCAGCAGCTTACTCTTGGGAGAGCAGTACTTC

d_gene: -
j_gene: TRBJ2-7
abundance: -
v_gene: TRBV6-1
CDR3aa: CASSISVSHEQYF
CDR3nt: TGTGCCAGCAGTATCAGCGTTTCTCACGAGCAGTACTTC

d_gene: TRBD1
j_gene: TRBJ1-3
abundance: -
v_gene: TRBV4-1
CDR3aa: CASSPPDRENTIYF
CDR3nt: TGCGCCAGCAGCCCCCCGGACAGGGAAAACACCATATATTTT

d_gene: TRBD2
j_gene: TRBJ2-1
abundance: few
v_gene: TRBV6-5
CDR3aa: CASRASGYNEQFF
CDR3nt: TGTGCCAGCAGGGCTAGCGGTTACAATGAGCAGTTCTTC

d_gene: TRBD1
j_gene: TRBJ2-7
abundance: -
v_gene: TRBV9
CDR3aa: CASSVATGQNYEQYF
CDR3nt: TGTGCCAGCAGCGTAGCGACGGGACAGAATTACGAGCAGTACTTC